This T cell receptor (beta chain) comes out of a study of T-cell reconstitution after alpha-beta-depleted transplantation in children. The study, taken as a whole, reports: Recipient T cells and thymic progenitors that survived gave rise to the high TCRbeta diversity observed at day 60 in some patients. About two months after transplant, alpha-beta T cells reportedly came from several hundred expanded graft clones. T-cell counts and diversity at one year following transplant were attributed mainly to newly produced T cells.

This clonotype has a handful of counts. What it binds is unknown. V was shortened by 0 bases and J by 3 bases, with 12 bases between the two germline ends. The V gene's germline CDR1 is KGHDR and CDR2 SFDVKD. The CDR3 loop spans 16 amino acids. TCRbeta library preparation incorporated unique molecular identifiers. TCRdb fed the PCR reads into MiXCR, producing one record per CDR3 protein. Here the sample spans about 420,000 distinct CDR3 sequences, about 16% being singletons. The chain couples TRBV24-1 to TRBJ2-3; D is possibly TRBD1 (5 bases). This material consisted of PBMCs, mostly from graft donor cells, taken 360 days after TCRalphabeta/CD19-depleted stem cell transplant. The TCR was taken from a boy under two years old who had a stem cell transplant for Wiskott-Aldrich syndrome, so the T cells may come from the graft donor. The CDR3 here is CATSDLQAGSTDTQYF. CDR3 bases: TGTGCCACCAGTGATTTGCAGGCAGGGTCGACAGATACGCAGTATTTT.